The 21 T cell receptor beta chains listed next were all sequenced from one sample in a study of shared clonotypes between healthy human individuals. Generated by immunoSEQ multiplex PCR, the TCRdb table keeps only in-frame clones and is missing some. Of 2 million to 2.5 million clones listed, more than 90% are singletons. The sequencing sample was made of naive CD4+ T cells sorted from blood. The subset here: CD45RA+ positively selected. These receptors came from a man younger than 35 in good health.

The rearrangement links TRBV28 to TRBJ1-1, with D tentatively TRBD1 (6 bases). The CDR3 covers 15 residues. In germline, CDR1 is MDHEN, CDR2 SYDVKM. Trimming stripped 8 bases from V and 2 bases from J, with 18 bases between. The CDR3 DNA follows: TGTGCCAGCCACTACGGGGGGGCACTCAACACTGAAGCTTTCTTT. Its protein product is CASHYGGALNTEAFF. Drawing the rest from reference TRBV28 and TRBJ1-1, the complete variable domain is DVKVTQSSRYLVKRTGEKVFLECVQDMDHENMFWYRQDPGLGLRLIYFSYDVKMKEKGDIPEGYSVSREKKERFSLILESASTNQTSMYLCASHYGGALNTEAFFGQGTRLTVV.

The CDR3 protein is CASSPPWGGLYNEQFF. CDR3 bases: TGTGCCAGCAGCCCACCGTGGGGGGGCCTCTACAATGAGCAGTTCTTC. The chain has TRBV2 and TRBJ2-1, with a possible D match to TRBD2 (7 bases). The germline V and J ends were trimmed by 6 bases and 3 bases, with 18 bases remaining between them. Germline CDR1 and CDR2: SNHLY and FYNNEI. This CDR3 region has 16 residues. Full variable domain (missing parts from reference TRBV2 and TRBJ2-1): EPEVTQTPSHQVTQMGQEVILRCVPISNHLYFYWYRQILGQKVEFLVSFYNNEISEKSEIFDDQFSVERPDGSNFTLKIRSTKLEDSAMYFCASSPPWGGLYNEQFFGPGTRLTVL.

The chain uses TRBV5-1 and TRBJ2-5; 10 nucleotides agree with TRBD2. V trimming: 4 bases; J trimming: 0 bases; junction bases outside the gene matches: 18. The CDR3 spans 20 residues. Germline-derived CDR1 and CDR2 are SGHRS and YFSETQ. The CDR3 reads CASSERPGLAQATYQETQYF. CDR3 nucleotide sequence: TGCGCCAGCAGCGAAAGACCGGGACTAGCGCAAGCCACGTACCAAGAGACCCAGTACTTC.

The rearrangement uses TRBV7-9 and TRBJ1-2; unclear D gene. Germline loops: CDR1 SEHNR, CDR2 FQNEAQ (reference sequence). The CDR3 has 13 amino acids. Trimming left V 0 bases short and J 8 bases short, with 10 bases between. As DNA, the CDR3 is TGTGCCAGCAGCTTAGCAGGACCGGCGGGCTACACCTTC. Translation gives CASSLAGPAGYTF.

The chain is built from TRBV21-1 and TRBJ1-4. TRBV21-1 is a documented pseudogene. The CDR3 contains 16 residues. Here the CDR3 DNA reads TGTGCCAGCAGCAAATTGGTCCGGGGACGGAGCGAAAAACTGTTTTTT. Protein: CASSKLVRGRSEKLFF.

As DNA, the CDR3 is TGTGCCAGCATCGACGTCGTTCGAAATGGCTACACCTTC. Protein sequence: CASIDVVRNGYTF. V usage is TRBV6-1 and J usage is TRBJ1-2; D gene ambiguous. Germline values: CDR1 MNHNS, CDR2 SASEGT. The CDR3 sequence is 13 residues long. V gave up 7 bases and J gave up 6 bases, with 15 bases separating them.

V usage is TRBV27 and J usage is TRBJ1-6; 10 nucleotides agree with TRBD1. Germline loops: CDR1 MNHEY, CDR2 SMNVEV (reference sequence). The CDR3 extends over 14 amino acids. V was pared by 7 bases and J by 7 bases, with 4 bases of the junction left unmatched. Here the CDR3 DNA reads TGTGCCAGCACCCGGACAGGGGGAAATTCACCCCTCCACTTT. This encodes CASTRTGGNSPLHF.

Remarks on this clone: This CDR3 is also generated by other DNA sequences in the sample. V gene TRBV7-2 combines with J gene TRBJ2-6; D is perhaps TRBD1 or TRBD2 (5 bases each). This CDR3 comprises 14 residues. Trimming left V 5 bases short and J 2 bases short, with 7 bases between. Germline loops: CDR1 SGHTA, CDR2 FQGNSA. The DNA for the CDR3 is TGTGCCAGCAGCCTGGGACCTGGGGCCAACGTCCTGACTTTC. Amino acids: CASSLGPGANVLTF. Together with reference TRBV7-2 and TRBJ2-6, the CDR3 gives the full variable domain: GAGVSQSPSNKVTEKGKDVELRCDPISGHTALYWYRQSLGQGLEFLIYFQGNSAPDKSGLPSDRFSAERTGGSVSTLTIQRTQQEDSAVYLCASSLGPGANVLTFGAGSRLTVL.

The V and J genes are TRBV5-6 and TRBJ1-5; D may be TRBD1 (6 bases). CDR1 and CDR2 (germline): SGHDT, YYEEEE. The CDR3 has 14 residues. Trimming removed 3 bases from V and 4 bases from J, with 11 bases in between. The CDR3 loop reads CASSYTGQNQPQHF. For the CDR3, the DNA is TGTGCCAGCAGCTACACAGGGCAAAATCAGCCCCAGCATTTT.

The rearrangement uses TRBV15 and TRBJ1-3; 7 bases map to TRBD1. The CDR3 runs to 15 residues. V shed 3 bases, J shed 1 base, and the junction held 3 bases outside the gene matches. Germline CDR1 reads LNHNV; CDR2 reads YYDKDF (reference sequence). CDR3 DNA sequence: TGTGCCACCAGCAGGCAGGGGGGTTCTGGAAACACCATATATTTT. It codes for CATSRQGGSGNTIYF.

This chain links TRBV5-1 with TRBJ2-5, with 13 bases aligning to TRBD2. This CDR3 is built from 15 residues. With V trimmed by 4 bases and J by 1 base, 1 base remained unmatched. The germline CDR1 and CDR2 sequences are SGHRS and YFSETQ. The DNA of the CDR3 is TGCGCCAGCAGCCGGACTAGCGGGAGCCAAGAGACCCAGTACTTC. Translating it yields CASSRTSGSQETQYF.

This clone was found once. The chain combines TRBV11-2 with TRBJ1-3; possible D gene TRBD1, 5 bases. The V end was cut by 4 bases, the J end by 0 bases, with 10 bases between. The germline CDR1 and CDR2 sequences are SGHAT and FQNNGV. CDR3 length equals 15 residues. CDR3 region: CASSSDSLSGNTIYF. For the CDR3, the DNA is TGTGCCAGCAGCTCAGACAGTCTCTCTGGAAACACCATATATTTT.

The chain employs TRBV30 and TRBJ1-4; the D gene is possibly TRBD1 (5 bases). This CDR3 is 13 amino acids long. Trimming removed 2 bases from V and 8 bases from J, with 12 bases in between. Per the germline V gene, CDR1 is GTSNPN and CDR2 is SVGIG (reference sequence). CDR3 in amino acids: CAWSSGEGEKLFF. In DNA, the CDR3 is TGTGCCTGGAGTTCAGGCGAGGGGGAAAAACTGTTTTTT.

This sequence joins TRBV21-1 and TRBJ1-5. TRBV21-1 is a pseudogene locus. There are 13 residues in the CDR3. CDR3 sequence: CASRDGPSCPQHF. CDR3 DNA: TGTGCCAGCCGGGACGGACCATCCTGCCCCCAGCATTTT.

The chain employs TRBV30 and TRBJ2-1; no clear D. V shed 3 bases and J shed 4 bases, with 10 bases lying between them. The CDR3 consists of 13 residues. Germline V gives CDR1 GTSNPN, CDR2 SVGIG (reference sequence). The CDR3 DNA is TGTGCCTGGAGGGGCGGAGAGTACAATGAGCAGTTCTTC. This encodes CAWRGGEYNEQFF. Complete variable domain (other parts from reference TRBV30 and TRBJ2-1): SQTIHQWPATLVQPVGSPLSLECTVEGTSNPNLYWYRQAAGRGLQLLFYSVGIGQISSEVPQNLSASRPQDRQFILSSKKLLLSDSGFYLCAWRGGEYNEQFFGPGTRLTVL.

The chain links TRBV10-1 to TRBJ1-1; 7 positions agree with TRBD1. Trimming at V came to 0 bases and at J to 5 bases, leaving 3 bases not matched to a gene. The CDR3 extends over 14 amino acids. Germline V gene lookup returns CDR1 WNHNN and CDR2 SYGVQD (reference sequence). CDR3 in amino acids: CASSESTGRTEAFF. CDR3 sequence (DNA): TGCGCCAGCAGTGAGTCGACAGGGAGGACTGAAGCTTTCTTT.

This chain links TRBV2 with TRBJ1-1; D remains ambiguous. Between the trimmed V and J ends, which lost 8 bases and 8 bases, there was a span of 12 bases. This CDR3 spans 11 amino acids. CDR1 and CDR2 (germline): SNHLY, FYNNEI. Written as DNA, the CDR3 is TGTGCCAGCGCCTACGGGAAGGAAGCTTTCTTT. As protein: CASAYGKEAFF.

For the CDR3, the DNA is TGTGCCAGCAGCTTAAGTCCCCAATCAGATACGCAGTATTTT. Translating it yields CASSLSPQSDTQYF. The chain links TRBV7-9 to TRBJ2-3, with D hard to call. V was cut by 2 bases and J by 4 bases, with 10 bases left in between. Per germline, CDR1 SEHNR and CDR2 FQNEAQ (reference sequence). The CDR3 has 14 residues.

This clone was recorded once. The V and J genes are TRBV18 and TRBJ2-4, with 8 bases identical to TRBD1. This CDR3 region has 15 residues. Germline V gene data show CDR1 as KGHSH and CDR2 as LQKENI. Germline trimming cut 0 bases from V and 4 bases from J; bases unmatched to any gene: 2. This CDR3 is CASSPPGTGKNIQYF. The CDR3 bases are TGTGCCAGCTCACCACCGGGGACAGGAAAAAACATTCAGTACTTC.

The chain carries TRBV6-1 and TRBJ1-3; TRBD1 aligns across 7 bases. V shed 6 bases, J shed 5 bases, and the junction held 10 bases outside the gene matches. The CDR3 covers 15 residues. Looked up from germline, CDR1 is MNHNS and CDR2 is SASEGT. The CDR3 protein is CASSLTGTARNTIYF. CDR3 nucleotide sequence: TGTGCCAGCAGCTTAACCGGGACAGCCAGAAACACCATATATTTT.

The chain has TRBV28 and TRBJ1-2, with a tentative D call TRBD1 (6 bases). CDR1 MDHEN and CDR2 SYDVKM come from the germline V gene. CDR3 size: 14 residues. The V and J ends lost 5 bases and 4 bases respectively, with 14 bases between them. This CDR3 reads CASSSSGQTYGYTF. DNA for the CDR3: TGTGCCAGCAGTAGCTCCGGACAGACCTATGGCTACACCTTC.